One T cell receptor (beta chain) is described in this entry. Profiled with immunoSEQ multiplex PCR; TCRdb holds only in-frame clones, not every one. The sample has about 660,000 clones, 70% to 90% seen once; the top ten hold about 0.0094%. This specimen comes from a study of shared T cell receptors in the human thymus. This same sample was also taken into another study, of human thymus T cells. That study reports: Donors were healthy Finnish babies undergoing corrective operations for congenital heart defects. Blood and thymic repertoires both appeared biased in V and J gene usage. Thymic TCR repertoires of unrelated people reportedly overlapped highly.

Sequenced: thymocytes. The TCR sequence derives from a boy under three years old with a congenital heart defect.

CDR3 sequence reads: CASSIQSSSYEQYF. The CDR3 DNA reads as TGTGCCAGCAGTATACAGAGTAGCTCCTACGAGCAGTACTTC. The rearrangement links TRBV6-1 to TRBJ2-7; D ambiguous. The CDR3 extends over 14 amino acids. The V gene's germline CDR1 is MNHNS and CDR2 SASEGT. V lost 5 bases, J lost 0 bases, and 11 bases lay in between.